Listed below are T cell receptor beta chains from one sample, sequenced in a study of Ad26.COV2.S vaccination and SARS-CoV-2 variants. The assay was immunoSEQ multiplex PCR, and TCRdb's table has in-frame clones only and misses some. This table holds a few hundred thousand clones, over 80% found once. The starting material was peripheral blood, obtained in a trial of Ad26.COV2.S vaccine versus placebo. These receptors all stem from a person aged 18-60 years who received the Ad26.COV2.S COVID-19 vaccine or a placebo. Each CDR3 is given with its conserved first and last residue. A D gene is named only where the DNA matches it firmly. Some rows have no size entry. The others give once, few or many, or a class for an expanded clone.

abundance	j_gene	v_gene	d_gene	CDR3nt	CDR3aa
-	TRBJ2-4	TRBV18	TRBD1	TGTGCCAGCTCACCAGGGCAGGGGGCGATCAAAAACATTCAGTACTTC	CASSPGQGAIKNIQYF
-	TRBJ1-1	TRBV10-2	-	TGCGCCAGCATCGTGTCGGCGAACACTGAAGCTTTCTTT	CASIVSANTEAFF
few	TRBJ1-2	TRBV6-5	TRBD1	TGTGCCAGCAGTAACCGGGACAGAAACTTTTATGGCTACACCTTC	CASSNRDRNFYGYTF
-	TRBJ1-4	TRBV4-3	TRBD1	TGCGCCAGCAGCCAGGGGGGGACAGGGATTATGCTTGGTGAAAAACTGTTTTTT	CASSQGGTGIMLGEKLFF
-	TRBJ1-3	TRBV6-5	TRBD1	TGTGCCGTCAACAGGGGTTCCGCTGGAAACACCATATATTTT	CAVNRGSAGNTIYF
-	TRBJ1-2	TRBV18	TRBD1	TGTGCCAGCTCACCAGGACAGGTCGACTTGGGGGGCTACACCTTC	CASSPGQVDLGGYTF
-	TRBJ2-3	TRBV6-2/TRBV6-3	-	TGTGCCAGCAGTTATAGTTGGAACCCCCCCAGCACAGATACGCAGTATTTT	CASSYSWNPPSTDTQYF
-	TRBJ1-2	TRBV27	TRBD1	TGTGCCAGCAGTTTGACAGGGTTGAATCGATATGGCTACACCTTC	CASSLTGLNRYGYTF
few	TRBJ2-2	TRBV7-9	-	TGTGCCAGCAGCCGGGGTTCTGCAGGGTCCGGGGAGCTGTTTTTT	CASSRGSAGSGELFF
-	TRBJ2-7	TRBV6-5	-	TGTGCCAGCAGACGAACCCGGGACAAGAACTACGAGCAGTACTTC	CASRRTRDKNYEQYF